The present T cell receptor beta chain was sequenced within a study of blood T cell repertoires in COVID-19. Authors' analysis steps: Amplifying reference gene primers gave estimates of nucleated cell counts. Using immunoSEQ multiplex PCR, the repertoire was profiled, and TCRdb retains in-frame clones only, with some absent. From that table come the V and J calls and clone size; the DNA was used to work out D and trimming. Of approximately 51,000 clones listed, over 70% are singletons. V was clipped by 1 base and J by 2 bases; unmatched bases: 7. Germline values: CDR1 SGHNT, CDR2 YYREEE (reference sequence). CDR3 length equals 17 residues.

Material: peripheral blood. The source of this sequence is a woman at least 80 years old with COVID-19, enrolled during active disease. V is TRBV5-4 and J is TRBJ2-5, with 11 nucleotides matching TRBD2. This chain's CDR3 is CASSLILLAGDQETQYF. The CDR3 bases are TGTGCCAGCAGCTTGATTTTACTAGCGGGGGATCAAGAGACCCAGTACTTC.